The T cell receptor beta chain under discussion was sequenced for a study of blood T cell repertoires in COVID-19. Trimming left V 0 bases short and J 2 bases short, with 7 bases between. CDR1 and CDR2 from the germline V gene are LGHDT and YNNKEL (reference sequence). The CDR3 runs to 14 residues. Assay used: immunoSEQ multiplex PCR; TCRdb lists only in-frame clones, some missing. Found here are more than 300,000 clones, about 89% of them singletons; the top ten hold about 10%. In this sample, this clone turned up a few times. The sample taken for sequencing was peripheral blood. J is TRBJ1-1 and V is TRBV3-1 (or the pseudogene TRBV3-2); a weak D match, TRBD1 (5 bases). This receptor was taken from a young woman with COVID-19, enrolled during active disease. The CDR3 nucleotides read TGTGCCAGCAGCCAAGAGACAGATAACACTGAAGCTTTCTTT. Translating gives CASSQETDNTEAFF.